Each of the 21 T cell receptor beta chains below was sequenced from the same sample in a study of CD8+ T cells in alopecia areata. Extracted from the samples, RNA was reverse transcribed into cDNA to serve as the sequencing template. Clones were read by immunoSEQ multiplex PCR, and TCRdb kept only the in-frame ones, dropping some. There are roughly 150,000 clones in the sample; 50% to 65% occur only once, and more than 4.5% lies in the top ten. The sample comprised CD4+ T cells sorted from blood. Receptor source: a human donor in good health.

CDR3 loop: CASSPRTSGTDTQYF. CDR3 DNA sequence: TGTGCCAGCAGCCCGAGGACTAGCGGGACGGATACGCAGTATTTT. The chain employs TRBV7-6 and TRBJ2-3; 12 bases align to TRBD2. V was pared by 5 bases and J by 6 bases, with 6 bases of the junction left unmatched. Looked up from germline, CDR1 is SGHVS and CDR2 is FNYEAQ. This CDR3 region has 15 residues.

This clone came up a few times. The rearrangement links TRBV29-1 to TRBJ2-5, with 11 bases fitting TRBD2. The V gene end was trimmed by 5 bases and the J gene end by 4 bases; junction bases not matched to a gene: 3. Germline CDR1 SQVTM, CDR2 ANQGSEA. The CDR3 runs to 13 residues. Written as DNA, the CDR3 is TGCAGCGTTCTAGCGGGAGGCGGAGAGACCCAGTACTTC. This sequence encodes CSVLAGGGETQYF.

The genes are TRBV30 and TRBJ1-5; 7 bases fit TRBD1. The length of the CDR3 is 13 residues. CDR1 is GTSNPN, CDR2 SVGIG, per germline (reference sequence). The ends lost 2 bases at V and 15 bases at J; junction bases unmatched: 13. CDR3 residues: CAWSPSRRGDRHF. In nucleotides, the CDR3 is TGTGCCTGGAGTCCAAGTCGGCGGGGGGACAGGCATTTT.

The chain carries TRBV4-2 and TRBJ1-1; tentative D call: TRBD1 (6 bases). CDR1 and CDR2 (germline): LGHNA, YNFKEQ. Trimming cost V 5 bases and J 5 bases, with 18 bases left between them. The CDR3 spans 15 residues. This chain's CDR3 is CASSRLGATWTEAFF. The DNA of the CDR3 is TGTGCCAGCAGCAGGCTGGGGGCAACGTGGACTGAAGCTTTCTTT.

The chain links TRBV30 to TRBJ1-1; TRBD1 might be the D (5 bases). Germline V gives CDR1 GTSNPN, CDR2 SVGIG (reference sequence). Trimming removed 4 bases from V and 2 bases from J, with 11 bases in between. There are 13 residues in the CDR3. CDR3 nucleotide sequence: TGTGCCTGGACCCAGGGCGGTAACACTGAAGCTTTCTTT. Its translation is CAWTQGGNTEAFF.

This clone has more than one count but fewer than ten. The CDR3 bases are TGTGCCAGCAGTTACTCTCGGGGGGCGGGTCAGCCCCAGCATTTT. Its translation: CASSYSRGAGQPQHF. The rearrangement uses TRBV6-6 and TRBJ1-5; possibly TRBD1 for D (6 bases). Trimming removed 0 bases from V and 6 bases from J, with 12 bases in between. This CDR3 is 15 amino acids long. Looked up from germline, CDR1 is MNHNY and CDR2 is SVGAGI (reference sequence).

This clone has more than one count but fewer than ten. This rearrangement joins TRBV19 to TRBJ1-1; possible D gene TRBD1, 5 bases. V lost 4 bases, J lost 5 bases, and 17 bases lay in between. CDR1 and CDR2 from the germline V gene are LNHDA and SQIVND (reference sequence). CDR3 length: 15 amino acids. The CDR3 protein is CASSTIQVPVTEAFF. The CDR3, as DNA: TGTGCCAGTAGTACTATACAGGTACCCGTGACTGAAGCTTTCTTT.

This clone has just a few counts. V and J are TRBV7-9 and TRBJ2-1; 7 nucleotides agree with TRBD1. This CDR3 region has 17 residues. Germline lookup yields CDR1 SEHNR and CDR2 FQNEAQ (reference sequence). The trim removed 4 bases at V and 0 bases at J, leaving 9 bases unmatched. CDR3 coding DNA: TGTGCCAGCAGCTCAACAGGGGCGGTAAGCTCCTACAATGAGCAGTTCTTC. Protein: CASSSTGAVSSYNEQFF.

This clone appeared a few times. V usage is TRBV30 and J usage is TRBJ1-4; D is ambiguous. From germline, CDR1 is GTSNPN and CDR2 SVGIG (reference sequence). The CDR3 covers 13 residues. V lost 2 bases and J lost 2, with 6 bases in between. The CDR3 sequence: CAWSTGTNEKLFF. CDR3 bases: TGTGCCTGGAGTACCGGGACTAATGAAAAACTGTTTTTT.

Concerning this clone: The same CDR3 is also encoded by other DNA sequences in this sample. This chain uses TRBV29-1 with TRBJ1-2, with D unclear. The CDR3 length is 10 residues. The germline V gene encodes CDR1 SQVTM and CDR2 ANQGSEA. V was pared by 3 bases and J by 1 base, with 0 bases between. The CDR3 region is CSVDNYGYTF. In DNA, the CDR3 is TGCAGCGTTGATAACTATGGCTACACCTTC.

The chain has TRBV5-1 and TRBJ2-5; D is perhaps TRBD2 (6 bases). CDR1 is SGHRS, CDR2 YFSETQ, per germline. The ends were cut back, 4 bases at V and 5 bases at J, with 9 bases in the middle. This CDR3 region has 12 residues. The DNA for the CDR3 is TGCGCCAGCAGCAACAGCGGGGAGACCCAGTACTTC. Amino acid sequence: CASSNSGETQYF.

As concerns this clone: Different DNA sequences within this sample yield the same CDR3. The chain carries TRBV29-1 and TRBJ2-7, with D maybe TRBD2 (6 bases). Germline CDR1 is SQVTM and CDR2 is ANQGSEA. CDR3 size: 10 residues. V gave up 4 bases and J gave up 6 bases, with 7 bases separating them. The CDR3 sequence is CSVGGGEQYF. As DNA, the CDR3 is TGCAGCGTTGGGGGAGGCGAGCAGTACTTC.

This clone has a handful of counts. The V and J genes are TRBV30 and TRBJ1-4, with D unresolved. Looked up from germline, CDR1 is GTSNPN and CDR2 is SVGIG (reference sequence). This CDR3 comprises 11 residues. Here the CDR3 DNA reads TGTTCCGGCGGCTGGGGAGAAAAACTGTTTTTT. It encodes CSGGWGEKLFF.

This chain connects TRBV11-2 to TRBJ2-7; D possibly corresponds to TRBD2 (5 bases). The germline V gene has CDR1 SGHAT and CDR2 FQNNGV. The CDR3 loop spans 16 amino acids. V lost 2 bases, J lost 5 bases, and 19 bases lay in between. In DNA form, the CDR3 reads TGTGCCAGCAGCTTAAACGGGAACCGCCCCAATGACGAGCAGTACTTC. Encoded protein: CASSLNGNRPNDEQYF.

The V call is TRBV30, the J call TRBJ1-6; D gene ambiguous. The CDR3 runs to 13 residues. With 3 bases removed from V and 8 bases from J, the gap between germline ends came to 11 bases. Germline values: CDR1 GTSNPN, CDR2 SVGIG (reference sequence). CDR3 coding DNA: TGTGCCTGGAGGGGCCTCCGTCATTCACCCCTCCACTTT. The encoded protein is CAWRGLRHSPLHF. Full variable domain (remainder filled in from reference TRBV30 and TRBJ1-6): SQTIHQWPATLVQPVGSPLSLECTVEGTSNPNLYWYRQAAGRGLQLLFYSVGIGQISSEVPQNLSASRPQDRQFILSSKKLLLSDSGFYLCAWRGLRHSPLHFGNGTRLTVT.

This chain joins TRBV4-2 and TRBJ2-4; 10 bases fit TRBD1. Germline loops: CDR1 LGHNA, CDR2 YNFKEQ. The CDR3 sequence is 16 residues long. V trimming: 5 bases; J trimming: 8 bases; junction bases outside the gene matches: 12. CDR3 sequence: CASSSTGTGDRDIQYF. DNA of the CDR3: TGTGCCAGCAGCTCAACCGGGACAGGGGATCGGGACATTCAGTACTTC.

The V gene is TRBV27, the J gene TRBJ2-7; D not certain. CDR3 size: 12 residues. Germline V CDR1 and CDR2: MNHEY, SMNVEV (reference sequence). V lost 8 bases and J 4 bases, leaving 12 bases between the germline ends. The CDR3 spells CASGKERYEQYF. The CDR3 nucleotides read TGTGCCAGCGGAAAGGAACGTTACGAGCAGTACTTC.

Here the CDR3 DNA reads TGTGCCAACAACCGGGACAGGGGAGGCTACACCTTC. As protein: CANNRDRGGYTF. The chain combines TRBV2 with TRBJ1-2; 10 bases match TRBD1. From germline, CDR1 is SNHLY and CDR2 FYNNEI. Trimming at V came to 10 bases and at J to 8 bases, leaving 7 bases not matched to a gene. CDR3 length equals 12 residues.

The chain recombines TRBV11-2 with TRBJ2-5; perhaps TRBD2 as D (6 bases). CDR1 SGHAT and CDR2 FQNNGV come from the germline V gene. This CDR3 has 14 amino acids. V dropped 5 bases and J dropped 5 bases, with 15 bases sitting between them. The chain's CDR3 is CASSTRRGRETQYF. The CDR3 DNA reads TGTGCCAGCAGCACCCGGAGGGGCCGGGAGACCCAGTACTTC.

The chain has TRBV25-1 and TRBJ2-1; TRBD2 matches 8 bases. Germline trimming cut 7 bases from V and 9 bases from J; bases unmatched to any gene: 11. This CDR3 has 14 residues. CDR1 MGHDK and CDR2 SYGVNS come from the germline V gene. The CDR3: CASTPGLVVSEQFF. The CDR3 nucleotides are TGTGCCAGCACGCCGGGACTAGTCGTCAGTGAGCAGTTCTTC.

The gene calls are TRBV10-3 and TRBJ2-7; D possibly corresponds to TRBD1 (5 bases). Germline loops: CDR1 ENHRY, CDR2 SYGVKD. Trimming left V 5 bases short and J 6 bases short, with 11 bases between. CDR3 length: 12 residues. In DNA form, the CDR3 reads TGTGCCATCAGTTTTCAGGGTGGCGAGCAGTACTTC. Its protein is CAISFQGGEQYF.